This T cell receptor beta chain emerged from a study of T cells after yellow fever vaccination. Overall study results and limits: One caveat is that FACS-sorted repertoires could contain abundant clonotypes contaminating from the bulk population. Post-booster repertoires contained most primary-vaccination clones again (almost 97% CD4, 88% CD8).

For this clonotype: Antigen: not known. A much bigger clone sits one base away, suggesting this may be a read error.

TCR cDNA was made by 5'RACE template switching, adding a universal primer site and UMIs. TCRdb recomputed calls from the 5' RACE reads with MiXCR, one row per CDR3 protein. This table has 250,000 or so distinct CDR3 sequences, 6.9% appearing once. The V gene's germline CDR1 is SGHRS and CDR2 YFSETQ. This CDR3 spans 14 amino acids. Losses at the gene ends were 7 bases for V and 0 bases for J; bases not matched to a gene: 5. This receptor was obtained from a man in his thirties or forties who received the YFV17D yellow fever vaccine. V is TRBV5-1 and J is TRBJ2-3, with 7 bases fitting TRBD2. The sequencing used CD4+ T cells sorted from PBMCs, collected 15 days after the yellow fever booster vaccination. The CDR3 here is CASATSWSTDTQYF. CDR3 bases: TGCGCCAGCGCGACTAGCTGGAGCACAGATACGCAGTATTTT.